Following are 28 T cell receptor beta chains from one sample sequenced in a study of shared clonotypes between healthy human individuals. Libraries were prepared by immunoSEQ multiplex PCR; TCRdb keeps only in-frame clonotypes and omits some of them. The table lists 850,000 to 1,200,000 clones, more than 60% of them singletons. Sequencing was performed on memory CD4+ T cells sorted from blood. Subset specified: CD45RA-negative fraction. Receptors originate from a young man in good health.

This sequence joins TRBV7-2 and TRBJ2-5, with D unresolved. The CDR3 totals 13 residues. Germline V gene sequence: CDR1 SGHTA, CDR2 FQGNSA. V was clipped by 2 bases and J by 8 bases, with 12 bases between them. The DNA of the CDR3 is TGTGCCAGCAGCTTAAGCCCATTGGGAACCCAGTACTTC. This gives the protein CASSLSPLGTQYF.

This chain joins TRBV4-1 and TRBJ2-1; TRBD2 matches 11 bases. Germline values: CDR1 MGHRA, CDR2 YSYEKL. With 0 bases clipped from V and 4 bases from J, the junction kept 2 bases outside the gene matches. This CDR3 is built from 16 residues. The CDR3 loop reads CASSQDLAGGYNEQFF. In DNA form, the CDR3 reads TGCGCCAGCAGCCAAGATCTAGCGGGGGGTTACAATGAGCAGTTCTTC.

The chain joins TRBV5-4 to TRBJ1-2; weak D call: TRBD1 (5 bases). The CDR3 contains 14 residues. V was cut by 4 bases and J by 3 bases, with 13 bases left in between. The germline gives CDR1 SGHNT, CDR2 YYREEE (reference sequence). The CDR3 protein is CASSRTGDYYGYTF. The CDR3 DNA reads TGTGCCAGCAGCCGGACGGGGGACTACTATGGCTACACCTTC.

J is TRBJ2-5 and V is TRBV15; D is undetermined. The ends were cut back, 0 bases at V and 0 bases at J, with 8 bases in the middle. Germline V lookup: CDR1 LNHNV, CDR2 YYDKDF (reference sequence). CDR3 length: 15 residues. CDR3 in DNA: TGTGCCACCAGCAGAGATTTCGGATACCAAGAGACCCAGTACTTC. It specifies CATSRDFGYQETQYF.

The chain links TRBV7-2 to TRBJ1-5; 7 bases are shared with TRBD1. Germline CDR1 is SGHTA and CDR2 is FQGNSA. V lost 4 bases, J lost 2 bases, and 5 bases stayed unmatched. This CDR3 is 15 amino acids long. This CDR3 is CASSWYRGGNQPQHF. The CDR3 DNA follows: TGTGCCAGCAGCTGGTACAGGGGTGGCAATCAGCCCCAGCATTTT. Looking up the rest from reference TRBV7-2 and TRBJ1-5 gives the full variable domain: GAGVSQSPSNKVTEKGKDVELRCDPISGHTALYWYRQSLGQGLEFLIYFQGNSAPDKSGLPSDRFSAERTGGSVSTLTIQRTQQEDSAVYLCASSWYRGGNQPQHFGDGTRLSIL.

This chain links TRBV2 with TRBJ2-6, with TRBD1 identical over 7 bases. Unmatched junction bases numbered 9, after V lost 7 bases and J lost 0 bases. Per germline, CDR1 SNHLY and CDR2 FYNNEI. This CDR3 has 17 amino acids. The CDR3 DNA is TGTGCCAGCACCAATGGGGACAGCTACTCTGGGGCCAACGTCCTGACTTTC. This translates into CASTNGDSYSGANVLTF.

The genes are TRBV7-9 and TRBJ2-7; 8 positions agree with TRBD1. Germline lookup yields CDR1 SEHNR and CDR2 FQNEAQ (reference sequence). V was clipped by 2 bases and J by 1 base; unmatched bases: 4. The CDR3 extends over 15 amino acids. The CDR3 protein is CASSLSRQGSYEQYF. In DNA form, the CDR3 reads TGTGCCAGCAGCTTATCGAGACAGGGGTCCTACGAGCAGTACTTC. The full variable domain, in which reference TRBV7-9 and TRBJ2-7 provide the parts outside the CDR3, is DTGVSQNPRHKITKRGQNVTFRCDPISEHNRLYWYRQTLGQGPEFLTYFQNEAQLEKSRLLSDRFSAERPKGSFSTLEIQRTEQGDSAMYLCASSLSRQGSYEQYFGPGTRLTVT.

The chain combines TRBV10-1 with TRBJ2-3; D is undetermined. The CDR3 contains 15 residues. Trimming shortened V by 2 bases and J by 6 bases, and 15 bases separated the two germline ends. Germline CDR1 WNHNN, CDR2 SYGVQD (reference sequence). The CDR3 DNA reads TGCGCCAGCAGTGAGGGCAGTCCGGCCAGGGATACGCAGTATTTT. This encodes CASSEGSPARDTQYF.

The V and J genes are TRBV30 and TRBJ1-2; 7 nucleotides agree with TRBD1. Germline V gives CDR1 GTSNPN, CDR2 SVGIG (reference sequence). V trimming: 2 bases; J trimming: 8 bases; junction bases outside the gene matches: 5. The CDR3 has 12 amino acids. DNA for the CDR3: TGTGCCTGGAGTATAGGGGGCAGGGGCTACACCTTC. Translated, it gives CAWSIGGRGYTF. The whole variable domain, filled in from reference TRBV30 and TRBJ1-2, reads SQTIHQWPATLVQPVGSPLSLECTVEGTSNPNLYWYRQAAGRGLQLLFYSVGIGQISSEVPQNLSASRPQDRQFILSSKKLLLSDSGFYLCAWSIGGRGYTFGSGTRLTVV.

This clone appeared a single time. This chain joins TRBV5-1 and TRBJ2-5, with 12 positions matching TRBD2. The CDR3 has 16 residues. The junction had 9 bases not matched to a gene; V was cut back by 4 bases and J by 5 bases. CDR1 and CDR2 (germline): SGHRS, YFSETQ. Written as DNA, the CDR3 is TGCGCCAGCAGCCTCCGACTAGCGGGAGAGTTGGAGACCCAGTACTTC. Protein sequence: CASSLRLAGELETQYF.

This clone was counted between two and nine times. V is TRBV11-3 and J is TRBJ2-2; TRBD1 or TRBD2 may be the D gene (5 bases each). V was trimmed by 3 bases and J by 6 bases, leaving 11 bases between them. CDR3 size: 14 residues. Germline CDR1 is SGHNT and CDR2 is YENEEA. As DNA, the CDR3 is TGTGCCAGCAGCTTCCGGGACCATCCCGGGGAGCTGTTTTTT. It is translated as CASSFRDHPGELFF.

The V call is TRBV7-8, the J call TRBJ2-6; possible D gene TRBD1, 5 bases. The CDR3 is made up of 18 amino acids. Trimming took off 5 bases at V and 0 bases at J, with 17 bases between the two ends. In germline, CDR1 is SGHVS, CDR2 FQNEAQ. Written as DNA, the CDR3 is TGTGCCAGCAGCCTCTCGACAGCCTCCTCCTCTGGGGCCAACGTCCTGACTTTC. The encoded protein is CASSLSTASSSGANVLTF.

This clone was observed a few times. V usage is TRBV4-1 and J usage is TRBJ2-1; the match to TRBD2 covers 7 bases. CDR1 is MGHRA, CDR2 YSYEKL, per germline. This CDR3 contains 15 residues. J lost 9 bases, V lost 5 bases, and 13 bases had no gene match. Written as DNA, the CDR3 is TGCGCCAGCAGCTGGATTAGCTCTGAGCGGGGTGAGCAGTTCTTC. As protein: CASSWISSERGEQFF.

The CDR3 sequence: CASKGGGRFEQYF. The CDR3 DNA reads as TGTGCCAGTAAGGGAGGGGGAAGGTTCGAGCAGTACTTC. V usage is TRBV19 and J usage is TRBJ2-7; perhaps TRBD2 as D (7 bases). The germline V and J ends were trimmed by 7 bases and 6 bases, with 16 bases remaining between them. The CDR3 totals 13 residues. Germline V gene sequence: CDR1 LNHDA, CDR2 SQIVND (reference sequence).

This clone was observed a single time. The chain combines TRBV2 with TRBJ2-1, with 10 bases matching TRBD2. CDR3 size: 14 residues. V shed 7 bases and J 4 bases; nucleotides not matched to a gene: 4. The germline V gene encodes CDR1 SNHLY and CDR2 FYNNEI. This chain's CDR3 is CASKRTSGYNEQFF. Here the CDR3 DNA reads TGTGCCAGCAAGAGGACTAGCGGTTACAATGAGCAGTTCTTC.

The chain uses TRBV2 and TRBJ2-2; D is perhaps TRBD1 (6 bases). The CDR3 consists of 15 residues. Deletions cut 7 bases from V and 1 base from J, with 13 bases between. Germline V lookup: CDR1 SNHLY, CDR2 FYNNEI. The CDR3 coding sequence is TGTGCCAGCACCCTCCGGGACAAGAACACCGGGGAGCTGTTTTTT. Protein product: CASTLRDKNTGELFF.

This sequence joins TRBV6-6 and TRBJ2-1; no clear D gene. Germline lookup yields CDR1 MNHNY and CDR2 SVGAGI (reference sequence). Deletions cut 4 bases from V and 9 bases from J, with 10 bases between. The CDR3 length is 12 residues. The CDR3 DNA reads TGTGCCAGCAGTTCCCAATGGAGTGAGCAGTTCTTC. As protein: CASSSQWSEQFF.

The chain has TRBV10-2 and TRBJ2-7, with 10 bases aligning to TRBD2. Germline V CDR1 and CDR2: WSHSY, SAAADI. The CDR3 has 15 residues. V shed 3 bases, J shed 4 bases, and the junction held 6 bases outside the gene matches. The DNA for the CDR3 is TGCGCCAGCAGTGACCTAGCGGGAGCTGGGTACGAGCAGTACTTC. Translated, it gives CASSDLAGAGYEQYF.

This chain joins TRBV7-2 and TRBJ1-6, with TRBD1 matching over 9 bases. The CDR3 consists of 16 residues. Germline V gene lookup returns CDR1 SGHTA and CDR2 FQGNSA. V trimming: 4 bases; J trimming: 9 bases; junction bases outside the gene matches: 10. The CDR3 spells CASSSLGDRVSSPLHF. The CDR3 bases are TGTGCCAGCAGCTCGTTGGGGGACAGGGTCAGTTCACCCCTCCACTTT.

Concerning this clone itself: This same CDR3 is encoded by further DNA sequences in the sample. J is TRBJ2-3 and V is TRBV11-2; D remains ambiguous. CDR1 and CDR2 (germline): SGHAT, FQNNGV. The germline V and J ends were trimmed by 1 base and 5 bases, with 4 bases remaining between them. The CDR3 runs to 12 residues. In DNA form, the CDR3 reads TGTGCCAGCAGCTTAGTTAGAGATACGCAGTATTTT. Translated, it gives CASSLVRDTQYF.

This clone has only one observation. CDR3 protein: CASSPQRTIYEQYF. The CDR3 DNA follows: TGTGCCAGCAGCCCCCAGCGGACTATCTACGAGCAGTACTTC. The chain has TRBV7-2 and TRBJ2-7; possible D gene TRBD2, 6 bases. CDR1 and CDR2 (germline): SGHTA, FQGNSA. Trimming removed 5 bases at V and 3 bases at J, with 14 bases between. The CDR3 has 14 amino acids.

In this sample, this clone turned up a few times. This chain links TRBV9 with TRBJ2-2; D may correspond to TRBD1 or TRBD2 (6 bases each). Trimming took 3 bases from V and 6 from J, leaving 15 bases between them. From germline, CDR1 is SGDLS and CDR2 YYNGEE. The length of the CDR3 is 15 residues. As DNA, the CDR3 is TGTGCCAGCAGCGCCCCACAGGGAGGATCCGGGGAGCTGTTTTTT. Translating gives CASSAPQGGSGELFF.

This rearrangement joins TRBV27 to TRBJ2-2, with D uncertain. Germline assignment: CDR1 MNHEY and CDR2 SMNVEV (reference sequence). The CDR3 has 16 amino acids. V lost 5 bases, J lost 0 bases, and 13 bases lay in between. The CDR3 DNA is TGTGCCAGCAGTCCCTCGAGACCACCGAACACCGGGGAGCTGTTTTTT. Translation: CASSPSRPPNTGELFF.

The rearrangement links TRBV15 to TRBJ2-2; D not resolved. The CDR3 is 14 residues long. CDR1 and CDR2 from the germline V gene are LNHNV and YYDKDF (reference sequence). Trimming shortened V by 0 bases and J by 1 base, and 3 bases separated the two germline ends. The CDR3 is CATSREGNTGELFF. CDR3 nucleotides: TGTGCCACCAGCAGAGAGGGGAACACCGGGGAGCTGTTTTTT.

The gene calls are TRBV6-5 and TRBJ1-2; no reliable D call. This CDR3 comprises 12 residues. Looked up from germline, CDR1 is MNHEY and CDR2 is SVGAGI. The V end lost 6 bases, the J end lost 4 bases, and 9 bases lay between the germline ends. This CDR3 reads CASSPNSYGYTF. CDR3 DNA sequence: TGTGCCAGCAGCCCTAACAGCTATGGCTACACCTTC.

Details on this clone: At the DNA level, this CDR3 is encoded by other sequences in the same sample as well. The CDR3 DNA sequence: TGTGCCAGCAGTTCGACAGGGGTTGGTGGCTACACCTTC. This sequence encodes CASSSTGVGGYTF. V gene TRBV28 combines with J gene TRBJ1-2; the match to TRBD1 covers 8 bases. The CDR3 length is 13 residues. Germline CDR1 and CDR2: MDHEN and SYDVKM. The V gene end was trimmed by 4 bases and the J gene end by 7 bases; junction bases not matched to a gene: 5.

CDR3 sequence reads: CASSTAYTYNEQFF. CDR3 sequence (DNA): TGCGCCAGCAGCACGGCTTACACTTACAATGAGCAGTTCTTC. The chain employs TRBV5-1 and TRBJ2-1, with D unresolved. CDR3 length equals 14 residues. V was cut by 4 bases and J by 4 bases, with 12 bases left in between. Germline CDR1 reads SGHRS; CDR2 reads YFSETQ.

CDR3 nucleotides: TGTGCCAGTAGTCCCCCTCGGGGGACACTTAGCAATCAGCCCCAGCATTTT. It translates to CASSPPRGTLSNQPQHF. The chain joins TRBV19 to TRBJ1-5; a weak D match, TRBD1 (6 bases). V shed 5 bases and J shed 0 bases, with 17 bases lying between them. Germline V gene data show CDR1 as LNHDA and CDR2 as SQIVND (reference sequence). This CDR3 has 17 amino acids.